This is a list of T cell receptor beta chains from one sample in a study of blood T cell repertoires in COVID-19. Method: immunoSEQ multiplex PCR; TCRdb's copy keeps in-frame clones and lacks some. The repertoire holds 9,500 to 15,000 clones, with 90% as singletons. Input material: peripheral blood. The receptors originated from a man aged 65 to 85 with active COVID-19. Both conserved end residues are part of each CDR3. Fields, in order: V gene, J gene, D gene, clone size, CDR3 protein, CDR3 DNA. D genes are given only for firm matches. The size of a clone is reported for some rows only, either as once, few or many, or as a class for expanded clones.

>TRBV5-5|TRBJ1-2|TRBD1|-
CASSRQGDLNYGYTF
TGTGCCAGCAGCCGTCAGGGGGATCTTAACTATGGCTACACCTTC
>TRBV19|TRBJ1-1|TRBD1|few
CASRGDRGLVTEAFF
TGTGCCAGTAGGGGGGACAGGGGGCTAGTCACTGAAGCTTTCTTT
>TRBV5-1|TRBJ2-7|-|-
CASSLSTYSYEQYF
TGCGCCAGCAGCTTGTCCACCTACTCCTACGAGCAGTACTTC
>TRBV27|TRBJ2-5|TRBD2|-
CASSLYPRVAGVVETQYF
TGTGCCAGCAGTTTATATCCCCGGGTAGCGGGAGTTGTGGAGACCCAGTACTTC
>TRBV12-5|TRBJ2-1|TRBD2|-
CASGPQREPYNEQFF
TGTGCTAGTGGTCCCCAGCGGGAGCCCTACAATGAGCAGTTCTTC
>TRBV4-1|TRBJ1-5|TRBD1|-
CASSQNPPGQSSNQPQHF
TGCGCCAGCAGCCAGAACCCTCCGGGACAGAGTAGCAATCAGCCCCAGCATTTT
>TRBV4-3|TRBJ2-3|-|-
CASSRTVFTDTQYF
TGCGCCAGCAGCCGGACAGTTTTCACAGATACGCAGTATTTT
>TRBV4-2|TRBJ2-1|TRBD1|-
CASSQDLNRGESEQFF
TGTGCCAGCAGCCAAGATCTTAACAGGGGGGAAAGTGAGCAGTTCTTC
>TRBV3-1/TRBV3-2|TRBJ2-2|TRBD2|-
CASSPGLARAGELFF
TGTGCCAGCAGCCCGGGACTAGCCCGCGCCGGGGAGCTGTTTTTT
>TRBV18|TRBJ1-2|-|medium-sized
CASAAGTRGNNYYGYTF
TGTGCCAGCGCCGCTGGGACACGAGGAAACAATTACTATGGCTACACCTTC
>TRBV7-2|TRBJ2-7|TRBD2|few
CASRPGGPYYEQYF
TGTGCCAGCAGGCCGGGAGGACCCTACTACGAGCAGTACTTC
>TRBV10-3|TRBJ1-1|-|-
CAISVVVRGEAFF
TGTGCCATCAGTGTGGTAGTACGGGGTGAAGCTTTCTTT
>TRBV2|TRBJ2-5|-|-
CASTREETQYF
TGTGCCAGCACAAGAGAAGAGACCCAGTACTTC
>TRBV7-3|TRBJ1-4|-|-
CASSLNGNSEKLFF
TGTGCCAGCAGCTTAAACGGAAACAGTGAAAAACTGTTTTTT
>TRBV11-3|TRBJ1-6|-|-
CASSFDRHNSPLHF
TGTGCCAGCAGCTTCGACAGGCATAATTCACCCCTCCACTTT
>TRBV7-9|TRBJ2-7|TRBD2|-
CASSKREDYEQYF
TGTGCCAGCAGCAAGCGGGAGGACTACGAGCAGTACTTC
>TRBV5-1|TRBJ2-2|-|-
CASETPNTGELFF
TGCGCCAGCGAGACTCCTAACACCGGGGAGCTGTTTTTT
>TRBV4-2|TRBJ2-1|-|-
CASSRLGGYNEQFF
TGTGCCAGCAGTAGACTAGGAGGCTACAATGAGCAGTTCTTC
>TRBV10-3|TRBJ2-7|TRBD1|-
CAISERGQDEQYF
TGTGCCATCAGTGAGAGGGGACAGGACGAGCAGTACTTC
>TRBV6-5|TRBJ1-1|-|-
CASSYRESEAFF
TGTGCCAGCAGTTATAGGGAGTCTGAAGCTTTCTTT
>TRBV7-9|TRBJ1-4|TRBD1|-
CASRSLGQGGGEKLFF
TGTGCCAGCAGGTCCCTCGGACAGGGAGGGGGTGAAAAACTGTTTTTT
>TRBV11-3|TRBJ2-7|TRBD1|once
CASSRDRGSYEQYF
TGTGCCAGCAGCAGGGACAGGGGGTCCTACGAGCAGTACTTC
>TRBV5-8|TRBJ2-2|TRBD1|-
CASSLAGGGGELFF
TGTGCCAGCAGCTTGGCAGGGGGCGGCGGGGAGCTGTTTTTT
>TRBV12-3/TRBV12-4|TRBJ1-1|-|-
CASSLYSNTEAFF
TGTGCCAGCAGTTTATACAGCAACACTGAAGCTTTCTTT
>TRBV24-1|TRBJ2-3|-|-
CATSDFGGNTQYF
TGTGCCACCAGTGATTTTGGGGGGAATACGCAGTATTTT
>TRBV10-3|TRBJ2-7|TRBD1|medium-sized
CAISPGGPAREQYF
TGTGCCATCAGTCCAGGGGGCCCGGCGAGGGAGCAGTACTTC
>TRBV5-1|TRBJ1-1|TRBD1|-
CASSQQGYGTEAFF
TGCGCCAGCAGCCAACAGGGGTACGGCACTGAAGCTTTCTTT
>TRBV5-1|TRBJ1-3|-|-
CASSLATGYSGNTIYF
TGCGCCAGCAGCTTGGCCACAGGCTACTCTGGAAACACCATATATTTT
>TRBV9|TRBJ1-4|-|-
CASSVQDNEKLFF
TGTGCCAGCAGCGTCCAGGATAATGAAAAACTGTTTTTT
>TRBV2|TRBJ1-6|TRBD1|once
CASSGTGWNSPLHF
TGTGCCAGCAGCGGGACAGGGTGGAATTCACCCCTCCACTTT
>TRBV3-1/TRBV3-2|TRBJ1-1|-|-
CATNHGGTEAFF
TGTGCCACCAACCACGGTGGCACTGAAGCTTTCTTT
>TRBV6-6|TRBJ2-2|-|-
CASSYGQSSGELFF
TGTGCCAGCAGTTACGGTCAGTCCTCCGGGGAGCTGTTTTTT
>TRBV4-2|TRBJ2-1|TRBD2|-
CASSQESRAGGPEQFF
TGTGCCAGCAGCCAAGAAAGTCGAGCGGGGGGGCCTGAGCAGTTCTTC